Described below is a single T cell receptor (beta chain) sequence and its context. The antigen is not known. This specimen comes from a study of shared clonotypes between healthy human individuals. Study-wide findings and caveats: Blood was the sole source, and tissue repertoires probably differ. Approximately 4.5% was the fraction of naive CD4 clonotypes found shared across several donors.

Running of the assay took place at deep level. The authors loaded about 0.2 ug DNA, about 30,000 T cell genomes, into sorted-subset replicate PCRs. Sequenced by immunoSEQ multiplex PCR; TCRdb stores in-frame clones only, minus some. The sample yields 2 million to 2.5 million clones, 90% to 95% seen once. The CDR3 is 11 residues long. The V gene's germline CDR1 is SEHNR and CDR2 FQNEAQ (reference sequence). Deletions cut 1 base from V and 6 bases from J, with 4 bases between. Sequencing used naive CD4+ T cells from PBMCs. Indicated subset: CD45RA+ positively selected. This receptor was taken from a man younger than 30 in good health. Some clones in this sample may be carry-over from other donors' samples. The V gene is TRBV7-9, the J gene TRBJ2-7; D gene unclear. Here the CDR3 reads CASSLESEQYF. CDR3 DNA sequence: TGTGCCAGCAGCTTAGAGTCCGAGCAGTACTTC.